A single sample is the source of the 10 T cell receptor beta chains below, sequenced in a study of cytotoxic CD8 clonotypes in ibrutinib-treated CLL. Assay used: immunoSEQ multiplex PCR; TCRdb lists only in-frame clones, some missing. The sample has about 130,000 clones; roughly 88% are singletons. This sample comprised PBMCs, obtained after 24 months of ibrutinib treatment. The receptors come from a human donor with chronic lymphocytic leukemia.

The rearrangement links TRBV6-1 to TRBJ1-2; unclear D gene. The CDR3 spans 13 residues. V was trimmed by 3 bases and J by 8 bases, leaving 13 bases between them. Germline V CDR1 and CDR2: MNHNS, SASEGT. Here the CDR3 reads CASSDAGVRGYTF. The CDR3 bases are TGTGCCAGCAGTGATGCAGGAGTGCGGGGCTACACCTTC.

This chain uses TRBV10-3 with TRBJ2-5, with unresolved D. CDR1 ENHRY and CDR2 SYGVKD come from the germline V gene. V was clipped by 6 bases and J by 5 bases, with 7 bases between them. CDR3 length: 11 amino acids. This chain's CDR3 is CAIREGETQYF. The CDR3 DNA is TGTGCCATCAGGGAAGGGGAGACCCAGTACTTC.

The V and J genes are TRBV27 and TRBJ2-3; D remains ambiguous. The germline V gene encodes CDR1 MNHEY and CDR2 SMNVEV (reference sequence). Trimming cost V 6 bases and J 5 bases, with 18 bases left between them. The CDR3 loop spans 15 amino acids. CDR3 coding DNA: TGTGCCAGCAGATCTGACGTCTGGCTCGGAGATACGCAGTATTTT. Translation: CASRSDVWLGDTQYF.

The rearrangement links TRBV7-9 to TRBJ2-2; no reliable D call. The V gene's germline CDR1 is SEHNR and CDR2 FQNEAQ (reference sequence). The CDR3 has 13 amino acids. Trimming removed 4 bases from V and 6 bases from J, with 9 bases in between. Here the CDR3 reads CASSSPRSGELFF. CDR3 bases: TGTGCCAGCAGCTCTCCAAGGTCCGGGGAGCTGTTTTTT.

This chain joins TRBV11-2 and TRBJ2-1; D gene ambiguous. The V end lost 2 bases, the J end lost 7 bases, and 15 bases lay between the germline ends. In germline, CDR1 is SGHAT, CDR2 FQNNGV. This CDR3 region has 15 residues. The CDR3 nucleotides read TGTGCCAGCAGCTTAACCGAAGGCGCTTCGAATGAGCAGTTCTTC. Translating gives CASSLTEGASNEQFF.

The chain joins TRBV28 to TRBJ2-3; D gene ambiguous. Looked up from germline, CDR1 is MDHEN and CDR2 is SYDVKM. The CDR3 length is 11 residues. Deletions cut 7 bases from V and 2 bases from J, with 4 bases between. CDR3: CASKYTDTQYF. In nucleotides, the CDR3 is TGTGCCAGCAAGTACACAGATACGCAGTATTTT. The complete variable domain, with remaining parts taken from reference TRBV28 and TRBJ2-3, reads DVKVTQSSRYLVKRTGEKVFLECVQDMDHENMFWYRQDPGLGLRLIYFSYDVKMKEKGDIPEGYSVSREKKERFSLILESASTNQTSMYLCASKYTDTQYFGPGTRLTVL.

The V and J genes are TRBV18 and TRBJ1-5; D is ambiguous. There are 12 residues in the CDR3. V lost 0 bases to trimming and J lost 9 bases, with 6 bases between them. CDR1 and CDR2 (germline): KGHSH, LQKENI. CDR3 protein: CASSPPGGPQHF. Here the CDR3 DNA reads TGTGCCAGCTCACCACCGGGAGGGCCCCAGCATTTT.

V usage is TRBV5-1 and J usage is TRBJ2-3, with D uncertain. The ends were cut back, 2 bases at V and 3 bases at J, with 10 bases in the middle. The CDR3 sequence is 14 residues long. Per germline, CDR1 SGHRS and CDR2 YFSETQ. CDR3 region: CASSLRPETDTQYF. For the CDR3, the DNA is TGCGCCAGCAGCTTAAGGCCGGAAACAGATACGCAGTATTTT.

The rearrangement joins TRBV9 to TRBJ2-1; D is unresolved. Germline lookup yields CDR1 SGDLS and CDR2 YYNGEE. This CDR3 spans 11 amino acids. V gave up 3 bases and J gave up 16 bases, with 14 bases separating them. Written as DNA, the CDR3 is TGTGCCAGCAGCGCCTTCGGACCTCTTTTCTTC. It specifies CASSAFGPLFF. The complete variable domain, with remaining parts taken from reference TRBV9 and TRBJ2-1, reads DSGVTQTPKHLITATGQRVTLRCSPRSGDLSVYWYQQSLDQGLQFLIQYYNGEERAKGNILERFSAQQFPDLHSELNLSSLELGDSALYFCASSAFGPLFFGPGTRLTVL.

The chain has TRBV9 and TRBJ2-7; D uncertain. This CDR3 comprises 13 residues. Germline CDR1 reads SGDLS; CDR2 reads YYNGEE. The V gene lost 2 bases and the J gene lost 0 bases, with 6 bases spanning the gap. The CDR3 region has the DNA TGTGCCAGCAGCGTCACTGACTCCTACGAGCAGTACTTC. Its translation: CASSVTDSYEQYF.